This T cell receptor beta chain appears in the sequencing data of a study of cytomegalovirus exposure and HLA in healthy donors. Study outcomes and limitations: Investigators reported around 150 TCR beta chains as tied to cytomegalovirus.

Using immunoSEQ multiplex PCR, the repertoire was profiled, and TCRdb retains in-frame clones only, with some absent. This table has approximately 100,000 clones, approximately 93% appearing once. CDR1 and CDR2 from the germline V gene are MNHNY and SVGAGI (reference sequence). The length of the CDR3 is 15 residues. Losses at the gene ends were 1 base for V and 0 bases for J; bases not matched to a gene: 0. Turning to this clone: The antigen remains undetermined.

The chain has TRBV6-6 and TRBJ2-7, with 10 nucleotides matching TRBD1. Sample: PBMCs. This TCR was recovered from a woman aged 25 to 45 in good health and CMV-seropositive. CDR3 in DNA: TGTGCCAGCAGTTACTGGACAGGGGGCTCCTACGAGCAGTACTTC. Amino acid sequence: CASSYWTGGSYEQYF.